This is a list of T cell receptor beta chains from one sample in a study of T cell responses to AZD1222 COVID-19 vaccine. The protocol was immunoSEQ multiplex PCR, while the TCRdb copy is restricted to in-frame clones and leaves out a portion. The sample lists tens of thousands of clones, roughly 90% occurring once. The specimen comprised peripheral blood, sampled on day 0 of AZD1222 vaccination. Receptors originate from an adult in good health. Each CDR3 is given with its conserved first and last residue. The D gene is left open where the match is weak. Not every row has a clone size; where given, it reads once, few, many or a size class.

D gene	clone size	J gene	V gene	CDR3 protein	CDR3 DNA
-	-	TRBJ2-7	TRBV20-1	CSVSEDEQYF	TGCAGTGTCTCGGAGGACGAGCAGTACTTC
-	-	TRBJ2-7	TRBV5-1	CASSWETSSYEQYF	TGCGCCAGCAGCTGGGAGACAAGCTCCTACGAGCAGTACTTC
TRBD2	-	TRBJ2-1	TRBV9	CASSPAGDYNEQFF	TGTGCCAGCAGTCCCGCGGGGGACTACAATGAGCAGTTCTTC
-	-	TRBJ1-1	TRBV5-6	CASSLGGGTEAFF	TGTGCCAGCAGCTTGGGAGGGGGTACTGAAGCTTTCTTT
-	-	TRBJ1-6	TRBV10-1	CASSSGPSGSPLHF	TGCGCCAGCAGTTCGGGACCGTCCGGTTCACCCCTCCACTTT
TRBD2	once	TRBJ2-7	TRBV6-7	CASSPLAGAPSSYEQYF	TGTGCCAGCAGTCCCCTAGCGGGGGCCCCTAGCTCCTACGAGCAGTACTTC
TRBD1	-	TRBJ1-6	TRBV5-1	CASSLAGGLYNSPLHF	TGCGCCAGCAGCTTGGCAGGGGGCCTGTATAATTCACCCCTCCACTTT
-	few	TRBJ1-2	TRBV2	CASSFIQSGYTF	TGTGCCAGCAGTTTCATCCAGAGCGGCTACACCTTC
TRBD1	-	TRBJ2-1	TRBV19	CASSRRMTGLNNEQFF	TGTGCCAGTAGTAGGAGGATGACAGGGCTGAACAATGAGCAGTTCTTC
TRBD1	-	TRBJ2-7	TRBV7-9	CASSRTGQGASYEQYF	TGTGCCAGCAGCCGGACAGGACAGGGAGCCTCCTACGAGCAGTACTTC
-	-	TRBJ2-7	TRBV28	CASSLGPNGEHSYEQYF	TGTGCCAGCAGTTTAGGACCTAACGGGGAACACTCCTACGAGCAGTACTTC
-	-	TRBJ1-1	TRBV20-1	CSAKGSTEAFF	TGCAGTGCTAAGGGTTCCACTGAAGCTTTCTTT
-	-	TRBJ1-3	TRBV7-9	CASSLGWGQSGNTIYF	TGTGCCAGCAGCTTAGGTTGGGGGCAGTCTGGAAACACCATATATTTT
-	-	TRBJ1-1	TRBV12-3/TRBV12-4	CASMRYTEAFF	TGTGCCAGCATGCGATACACTGAAGCTTTCTTT